The 19 T cell receptor beta chains below all came from one sample that was sequenced in a study of tumor-infiltrating lymphocytes in localized non-small cell lung cancer. TCRdb's copy holds only in-frame clones and misses some; the assay was immunoSEQ multiplex PCR. This repertoire shows 13,000 to 15,000 clones, roughly 80% found once; its top ten account for 2% to 3%. What was sequenced was lung tumor tissue. These receptors all come from a human donor with non-small cell lung cancer.

The rearrangement uses TRBV6-5 and TRBJ1-1; TRBD1 matches at 7 bases. Germline V gene sequence: CDR1 MNHEY, CDR2 SVGAGI. CDR3 size: 15 residues. The V and J ends lost 5 bases and 5 bases, in that order; junction bases with no gene match: 11. This CDR3 is CASSRPQGKGTEAFF. The DNA of the CDR3 is TGTGCCAGCAGTCGACCACAGGGGAAGGGTACTGAAGCTTTCTTT.

V is TRBV30 and J is TRBJ2-2; 8 nucleotides match TRBD1. The germline gives CDR1 GTSNPN, CDR2 SVGIG (reference sequence). This CDR3 is 13 amino acids long. V lost 8 bases to trimming and J lost 6 bases; unmatched junction nucleotides: 8. CDR3 sequence: CAGSQTGAGELFF. The CDR3 DNA reads TGTGCCGGTAGCCAGACAGGGGCCGGGGAGCTGTTTTTT.

The rearrangement links TRBV2 to TRBJ1-2; 8 nucleotides line up with TRBD1. The germline gives CDR1 SNHLY, CDR2 FYNNEI. The length of the CDR3 is 13 residues. J was trimmed by 7 bases and V by 4 bases; bases with no gene match: 5. This CDR3 reads CASSGRQGAGYTF. CDR3 in DNA: TGTGCCAGCAGTGGGAGGCAGGGGGCTGGCTACACCTTC.

This chain uses TRBV14 with TRBJ2-7; D not certain. The CDR3 consists of 14 residues. The ends were cut back, 4 bases at V and 0 bases at J, with 10 bases in the middle. Germline V CDR1 and CDR2: SGHDN, FVKESK. CDR3 protein: CASSRRTYSYEQYF. In DNA form, the CDR3 reads TGTGCCAGCAGCCGAAGGACGTACTCCTACGAGCAGTACTTC.

This clone was seen a handful of times. The chain is built from TRBV4-1 and TRBJ2-2; 8 positions match TRBD1. V was clipped by 3 bases and J by 0 bases; unmatched bases: 3. The CDR3 runs 16 residues. CDR1 is MGHRA and CDR2 is YSYEKL in the germline V gene. CDR3 DNA: TGCGCCAGCAGCCATCGGGACAGGTCGAACACCGGGGAGCTGTTTTTT. Protein: CASSHRDRSNTGELFF.

The chain joins TRBV6-5 to TRBJ2-1, with TRBD1 matching over 10 bases. V was clipped by 9 bases and J by 10 bases; unmatched bases: 3. The CDR3 sequence is 11 residues long. CDR1 and CDR2 (germline): MNHEY, SVGAGI. This chain's CDR3 is CASGTGDEQFF. As DNA, the CDR3 is TGTGCCAGTGGGACAGGGGACGAGCAGTTCTTC.

The CDR3 region is CASSPGQGGGEQFF. For the CDR3, the DNA is TGTGCCAGCAGTCCGGGACAGGGGGGTGGAGAGCAGTTCTTC. V and J are TRBV28 and TRBJ2-1; 11 nucleotides agree with TRBD1. Germline CDR1 reads MDHEN; CDR2 reads SYDVKM. V lost 5 bases and J lost 10; bases outside the gene matches: 7. The CDR3 spans 14 residues.

The chain links TRBV30 to TRBJ2-5, with 7 nucleotides matching TRBD2. The V segment lost 0 bases and the J segment 8 bases; nucleotides outside the gene matches: 3. CDR1 GTSNPN and CDR2 SVGIG come from the germline V gene (reference sequence). This CDR3 is built from 12 residues. The CDR3 sequence: CAWSVWGGTQYF. The CDR3 nucleotides read TGTGCCTGGAGTGTTTGGGGGGGAACCCAGTACTTC. The whole variable domain, filled in from reference TRBV30 and TRBJ2-5, reads SQTIHQWPATLVQPVGSPLSLECTVEGTSNPNLYWYRQAAGRGLQLLFYSVGIGQISSEVPQNLSASRPQDRQFILSSKKLLLSDSGFYLCAWSVWGGTQYFGPGTRLLVL.

The genes are TRBV5-5 and TRBJ2-3; 10 positions agree with TRBD2. Germline V gives CDR1 SGHKS, CDR2 YYEKEE (reference sequence). Trimming cost V 0 bases and J 2 bases; bases outside gene matches: 3. The CDR3 spans 16 residues. CDR3 bases: TGTGCCAGCAGCTTGGAGGGACTAGCGTACACAGATACGCAGTATTTT. As protein: CASSLEGLAYTDTQYF.

This chain uses TRBV25-1 with TRBJ2-7; 8 positions agree with TRBD2. The CDR3 is 15 residues long. The V gene end was trimmed by 5 bases and the J gene end by 3 bases; junction bases not matched to a gene: 9. Germline-derived CDR1 and CDR2 are MGHDK and SYGVNS. CDR3 in amino acids: CASSKPGGLDYEQYF. The CDR3 region has the DNA TGTGCCAGCAGTAAGCCGGGGGGGTTGGACTACGAGCAGTACTTC.

Remarks on this clone: This CDR3 is also generated by other DNA sequences in the sample. V gene TRBV7-2 combines with J gene TRBJ1-5; D ambiguous. Germline CDR1 is SGHTA and CDR2 is FQGNSA. Trimming left V 5 bases short and J 1 base short, with 6 bases between. The CDR3 is 13 residues long. CDR3 DNA: TGTGCCAGCAGCCTGGACAGCAATCAGCCCCAGCATTTT. It is translated as CASSLDSNQPQHF.

The chain recombines TRBV4-3 with TRBJ2-1, with D tentatively TRBD1 or TRBD2 (7 bases each). The CDR3 sequence is 17 residues long. Germline lookup yields CDR1 LGHNA and CDR2 YSLEER. V dropped 0 bases and J dropped 8 bases, with 20 bases sitting between them. DNA for the CDR3: TGCGCCAGCAGCCAAGACCCACCGGGGGGAGGGGGCGATGAGCAGTTCTTC. It codes for CASSQDPPGGGGDEQFF.

The table lists this clone with a few counts. The chain joins TRBV7-2 to TRBJ2-7; 8 bases fit TRBD2. Per germline, CDR1 SGHTA and CDR2 FQGNSA. V lost 1 base to trimming and J lost 6 bases; unmatched junction nucleotides: 8. The CDR3 is 15 amino acids. CDR3 amino acids: CASSLGGGLGREQYF. The CDR3 DNA reads TGTGCCAGCAGCTTAGGGGGGGGACTAGGTCGCGAGCAGTACTTC. Full variable domain (rest looked up from reference TRBV7-2 and TRBJ2-7): GAGVSQSPSNKVTEKGKDVELRCDPISGHTALYWYRQSLGQGLEFLIYFQGNSAPDKSGLPSDRFSAERTGGSVSTLTIQRTQQEDSAVYLCASSLGGGLGREQYFGPGTRLTVT.

This chain joins TRBV2 and TRBJ1-1; 7 positions agree with TRBD1. Germline CDR1 reads SNHLY; CDR2 reads FYNNEI. This CDR3 has 15 amino acids. J gave up 0 bases and V 2 bases, and 3 bases lay outside the gene matches. This CDR3 is CASSERGQLNTEAFF. DNA of the CDR3: TGTGCCAGCAGTGAAAGGGGACAGTTGAACACTGAAGCTTTCTTT.

The gene calls are TRBV7-2 and TRBJ1-2; D might be TRBD1 (5 bases). The length of the CDR3 is 12 residues. Looked up from germline, CDR1 is SGHTA and CDR2 is FQGNSA. The V and J ends lost 6 bases and 2 bases respectively, with 7 bases between them. The CDR3 DNA sequence: TGTGCCAGCAGGGGGGGGAACTATGGCTACACCTTC. Protein sequence: CASRGGNYGYTF.

The chain couples TRBV6-5 to TRBJ2-1, with 7 nucleotides matching TRBD1. Germline V gene sequence: CDR1 MNHEY, CDR2 SVGAGI. Germline trimming cut 2 bases from V and 0 bases from J; bases unmatched to any gene: 4. CDR3 length: 16 amino acids. The CDR3, as DNA: TGTGCCAGCAGTTACGACGGGACAGTCTCCTACAATGAGCAGTTCTTC. The encoded protein is CASSYDGTVSYNEQFF.

The rearrangement joins TRBV13 to TRBJ2-5; no clear D gene. The V gene lost 5 bases and the J gene lost 2 bases, with 18 bases spanning the gap. Germline V CDR1 and CDR2: PRHDT, FYEKMQ (reference sequence). This CDR3 is built from 16 residues. This CDR3 is CASSPDLAVGQETQYF. For the CDR3, the DNA is TGTGCCAGCAGCCCTGACCTGGCTGTGGGACAAGAGACCCAGTACTTC.

This clone occurred a few times. CDR3 in amino acids: CASSQVTAGGSYEQYF. CDR3 bases: TGCGCCAGCAGCCAAGTCACTGCCGGGGGCAGCTACGAGCAGTACTTC. The chain recombines TRBV4-1 with TRBJ2-7; TRBD1 or TRBD2 may be the D gene (6 bases each). Trimming pared 1 base from V and 3 bases from J, leaving 16 bases between. Germline values: CDR1 MGHRA, CDR2 YSYEKL. The length of the CDR3 is 16 residues.

This chain links TRBV29-1 with TRBJ1-4, with 11 nucleotides matching TRBD1. Germline V CDR1 and CDR2: SQVTM, ANQGSEA. The CDR3 consists of 13 residues. With 6 bases clipped from V and 8 bases from J, the junction kept 5 bases outside the gene matches. This chain's CDR3 is CSVSGTGGEKLFF. The CDR3, as DNA: TGCAGCGTCTCCGGGACAGGGGGGGAAAAACTGTTTTTT.